These 10 T cell receptor beta chains originate from one sample sequenced in a study of molecular identifiers for immune sequencing clone quantification. TCRdb reprocessed the PCR reads via MiXCR and lists one record per CDR3 protein. The table includes around 480,000 distinct CDR3 sequences, about 25% detected once. The sequenced material came from naive CD8+ T cells from blood, with Jurkat cell RNA spiked in. Sample subset: FACS-sorted CD8+CD4-CCR7+CD45RA+ naive T cells. Every receptor here comes from a human donor in good health. Some libraries in this study had Jurkat cell RNA spiked in.

This clonotype was seen a few times. The CDR3 DNA is TGTGCCAGCAGTTACTCGGCAACAGAAGCCCAGGAGCTGTTTTTT. It codes for CASSYSATEAQELFF. The chain is built from TRBV6-5 and TRBJ2-2, with no clear D. With 0 bases removed from V and 10 bases from J, the gap between germline ends came to 15 bases. CDR1 and CDR2 (germline): MNHEY, SVGAGI. The CDR3 totals 15 residues.

V is TRBV7-6 and J is TRBJ2-3; the D is unclear. V was trimmed by 5 bases and J by 3 bases, leaving 12 bases between them. Germline V gene sequence: CDR1 SGHVS, CDR2 FNYEAQ. The CDR3 contains 14 residues. The CDR3 here is CASSPASTTDTQYF. As DNA, the CDR3 is TGTGCCAGCAGCCCCGCCAGTACGACAGATACGCAGTATTTT. The full variable domain, rest sourced from reference TRBV7-6 and TRBJ2-3, is GAGVSQSPRYKVTKRGQDVALRCDPISGHVSLYWYRQALGQGPEFLTYFNYEAQQDKSGLPNDRFSAERPEGSISTLTIQRTEQRDSAMYRCASSPASTTDTQYFGPGTRLTVL.

This clonotype was seen only once. The chain employs TRBV24-1 and TRBJ2-2; D is possibly TRBD2 (6 bases). V lost 2 bases and J 5 bases, leaving 14 bases between the germline ends. Per the germline V gene, CDR1 is KGHDR and CDR2 is SFDVKD. The CDR3 consists of 16 residues. The chain's CDR3 is CATSDYNQEGTGELFF. The CDR3, as DNA: TGTGCCACCAGTGATTACAACCAGGAGGGGACCGGGGAGCTGTTTTTT.

V and J are TRBV3-1 and TRBJ1-4; TRBD1 agrees at 7 bases. Trimming cost V 4 bases and J 7 bases; bases outside gene matches: 9. CDR3 length: 15 residues. CDR1 and CDR2 from the germline V gene are LGHDT and YNNKEL (reference sequence). For the CDR3, the DNA is TGTGCCAGCAGCCCTGCGACAGGGACGGGTGAAAAACTGTTTTTT. This gives the protein CASSPATGTGEKLFF.

Comments on this clonotype: Compared with germline, one end of the junction differs, possibly owing to a read error. The V call is TRBV4-3, the J call TRBJ2-1; 12 nucleotides match TRBD2. CDR1 and CDR2 (germline): LGHNA, YSLEER. This CDR3 is built from 18 residues. The CDR3 DNA reads as TGCGCCAGCGGCCAAGATCTTTACGCTAGCGGGGGGGCCAATGAGCAGTTCTTC. Encoded protein: CASGQDLYASGGANEQFF.

This clonotype was counted only a few times. This sequence joins TRBV19 and TRBJ2-2, with D perhaps TRBD2 (6 bases). The CDR3 is 13 amino acids. Per germline, CDR1 LNHDA and CDR2 SQIVND (reference sequence). V lost 8 bases to trimming and J lost 6 bases, with 13 bases between them. The CDR3 nucleotides read TGTGCCAGTCGCCTCGGGAGTTCCGGGGAGCTGTTTTTT. The encoded protein is CASRLGSSGELFF. Supplemented by reference TRBV19 and TRBJ2-2, the full variable domain reads DGGITQSPKYLFRKEGQNVTLSCEQNLNHDAMYWYRQDPGQGLRLIYYSQIVNDFQKGDIAEGYSVSREKKESFPLTVTSAQKNPTAFYLCASRLGSSGELFFGEGSRLTVL.

As for this clonotype: A read error may explain this, as a much larger clone is one base away. This chain connects TRBV19 to TRBJ2-7; TRBD1 aligns across 7 bases. J gave up 0 bases and V 4 bases, and 15 bases lay outside the gene matches. Per germline, CDR1 LNHDA and CDR2 SQIVND (reference sequence). This CDR3 has 18 amino acids. CDR3 nucleotides: TGTGCCAGTAGTACACAGCCCCCCGACAGGGCGAGCTCCTACGAGCAGTACTTC. Translation gives CASSTQPPDRASSYEQYF. Combining the CDR3 with reference TRBV19 and TRBJ2-7 gives the whole variable domain DGGITQSPKYLFRKEGQNVTLSCEQNLNHDAMYWYRQDPGQGLRLIYYSQIVNDFQKGDIAEGYSVSREKKESFPLTVTSAQKNPTAFYLCASSTQPPDRASSYEQYFGPGTRLTVT.

Of note for this clonotype: An end of the junction does not agree with germline; a read error may underlie this. The rearrangement uses TRBV13 and TRBJ2-5; D ambiguous. The CDR3 sequence is 14 residues long. In germline, CDR1 is PRHDT, CDR2 FYEKMQ (reference sequence). The CDR3 here is CASSLAAVQEPPSF. The CDR3 coding sequence is TGTGCCAGCAGCTTAGCGGCTGTCCAAGAGCCCCCGTCCTTC.

This clonotype was seen more than once but under ten times. The genes are TRBV27 and TRBJ2-2; tentatively, D is TRBD2 (5 bases). This CDR3 region has 13 residues. CDR1 and CDR2 from the germline V gene are MNHEY and SMNVEV (reference sequence). The germline V and J ends were trimmed by 1 base and 5 bases, with 5 bases remaining between them. The CDR3 DNA reads TGTGCCAGCAGTTTATGGAGGACCGGGGAGCTGTTTTTT. Translation gives CASSLWRTGELFF.

This chain joins TRBV12-3 or TRBV12-4 and TRBJ2-7; D not certain. The CDR3 covers 11 residues. V was shortened by 8 bases and J by 7 bases, with 12 bases between the two germline ends. The CDR3 DNA reads as TGTGCCAGCGGTGGGGTGGGGGAGCAGTACTTC. The encoded protein is CASGGVGEQYF.